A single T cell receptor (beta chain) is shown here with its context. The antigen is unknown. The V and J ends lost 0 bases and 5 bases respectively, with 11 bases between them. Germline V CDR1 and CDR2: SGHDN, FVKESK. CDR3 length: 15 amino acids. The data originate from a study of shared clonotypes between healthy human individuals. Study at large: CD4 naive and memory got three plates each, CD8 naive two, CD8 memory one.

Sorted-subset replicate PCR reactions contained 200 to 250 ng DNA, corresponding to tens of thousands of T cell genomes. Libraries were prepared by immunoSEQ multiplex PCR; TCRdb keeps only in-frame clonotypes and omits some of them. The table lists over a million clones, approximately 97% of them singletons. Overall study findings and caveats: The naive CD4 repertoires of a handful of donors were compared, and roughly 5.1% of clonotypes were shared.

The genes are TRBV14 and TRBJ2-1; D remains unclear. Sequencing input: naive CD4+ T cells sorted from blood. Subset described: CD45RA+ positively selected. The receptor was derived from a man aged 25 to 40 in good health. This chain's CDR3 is CASSQDLWPDNEQFF. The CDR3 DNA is TGTGCCAGCAGCCAAGATCTATGGCCTGACAATGAGCAGTTCTTC.